This entry lists 31 T cell receptor beta chains sequenced from one sample in a study of monozygotic twins with inflammatory bowel disease. TCRdb processed the 5' RACE reads again and assigns one entry to each CDR3 protein, with no DNA. The sample includes about 380,000 distinct CDR3 sequences. Sequencing was carried out using blood. All receptors derive from a human donor with ulcerative colitis or Crohn's disease, or a healthy co-twin of an affected twin (not recorded which).

The rearrangement uses TRBV11-2 and TRBJ2-7. This CDR3 region has 15 residues. Germline lookup yields CDR1 SGHAT and CDR2 FQNNGV. CDR3 region: CASSLGVVLGDEQYF.

This chain joins TRBV6-2 or TRBV6-3 and TRBJ2-1; TCRdb designates TRBD1, a call that cannot be tested without DNA. The length of the CDR3 is 16 residues. The germline V gene has CDR1 MNHEY and CDR2 SVGEGT. CDR3: CASSYLTGTGGYEQFF.

V and J are TRBV19 and TRBJ2-7; TCRdb outputs TRBD1, but without DNA this stays unchecked. The germline gives CDR1 LNHDA, CDR2 SQIVND (reference sequence). The CDR3 is 14 residues long. CDR3 residues: CASSVQGFSYEQYF.

The chain recombines TRBV5-1 with TRBJ2-3; the TRBD1 assignment by TCRdb is unverifiable without DNA. CDR1 and CDR2 from the germline V gene are SGHRS and YFSETQ. CDR3 length: 15 amino acids. The CDR3 spells CASSLTPGVTDTQYF.

J is TRBJ2-2 and V is TRBV20-1; TCRdb indicates TRBD1, and absent DNA this call remains unverified. This CDR3 contains 17 residues. The germline CDR1 and CDR2 sequences are DFQATT and SNEGSKA (reference sequence). The CDR3 protein is CSARDGGGPTNTGELFF.

CDR3 in amino acids: CASSLQAAGQPQHF. The V gene is TRBV28, the J gene TRBJ1-5. Germline V lookup: CDR1 MDHEN, CDR2 SYDVKM. This CDR3 region has 14 residues. Combining the CDR3 with reference TRBV28 and TRBJ1-5 gives the whole variable domain DVKVTQSSRYLVKRTGEKVFLECVQDMDHENMFWYRQDPGLGLRLIYFSYDVKMKEKGDIPEGYSVSREKKERFSLILESASTNQTSMYLCASSLQAAGQPQHFGDGTRLSIL.

The genes are TRBV6-1 and TRBJ2-5; the D gene TCRdb calls, TRBD2, cannot be checked with no DNA. Germline loops: CDR1 MNHNS, CDR2 SASEGT. The CDR3 is 14 residues long. This chain's CDR3 is CASSPRGVQETQYF.

V and J are TRBV29-1 and TRBJ1-2; without DNA, the TCRdb call of TRBD1 cannot be checked. Germline CDR1 SQVTM, CDR2 ANQGSEA. The CDR3 is 14 residues long. The CDR3 here is CSVESRQANYGYTF.

The V call is TRBV12-3 or TRBV12-4, the J call TRBJ1-1. The CDR3 has 13 amino acids. CDR3 residues: CASSLAEGDEAFF.

The rearrangement links TRBV4-1 to TRBJ2-7; TCRdb's D gene call, TRBD1, goes unchecked for lack of DNA. The CDR3 has 15 residues. Per the germline V gene, CDR1 is MGHRA and CDR2 is YSYEKL. CDR3 sequence reads: CASSQGDGGSYEQYF.

The chain has TRBV4-3 and TRBJ2-3; the TCRdb D gene call, TRBD2, has no DNA to confirm it. The CDR3 sequence is 17 residues long. Germline-derived CDR1 and CDR2 are LGHNA and YSLEER. This CDR3 is CASSLDVAGSSTDTQYF.

The V gene is TRBV5-1, the J gene TRBJ2-2. The germline V gene encodes CDR1 SGHRS and CDR2 YFSETQ. This CDR3 contains 15 residues. CDR3 residues: CASSLAVGNTGELFF.

CDR3 region: CASGLRTSGGREQYF. The J gene is TRBJ2-7, the V gene TRBV5-1; without DNA, the TCRdb call of TRBD2 cannot be checked. From germline, CDR1 is SGHRS and CDR2 YFSETQ. This CDR3 is built from 15 residues.

The rearrangement uses TRBV21-1 and TRBJ2-5; TCRdb calls TRBD1, which cannot be checked without DNA. TRBV21-1 is reported as a pseudogene. This CDR3 contains 12 residues. CDR3 region: CASSTPPVTQYF.

The V call is TRBV7-2, the J call TRBJ2-3; without DNA, the TCRdb call of TRBD2 cannot be checked. Germline V gene sequence: CDR1 SGHTA, CDR2 FQGNSA. The CDR3 has 16 amino acids. CDR3 loop: CASSTRLAGTTDTQYF.

The chain carries TRBV7-9 and TRBJ1-2. CDR3 length equals 14 residues. CDR1 is SEHNR, CDR2 FQNEAQ, per germline (reference sequence). This chain's CDR3 is CASSLVFETDGYTF.

V usage is TRBV11-2 and J usage is TRBJ1-5. CDR1 and CDR2 from the germline V gene are SGHAT and FQNNGV. This CDR3 comprises 15 residues. The CDR3 spells CASSLGPYSNQPQHF.

This sequence joins TRBV29-1 and TRBJ1-5; TCRdb returns TRBD1, unconfirmable since there is no DNA. CDR1 and CDR2 from the germline V gene are SQVTM and ANQGSEA. This CDR3 has 14 amino acids. CDR3 region: CSVRPGAGNQPQHF. Complete variable domain (other parts from reference TRBV29-1 and TRBJ1-5): SAVISQKPSRDICQRGTSLTIQCQVDSQVTMMFWYRQQPGQSLTLIATANQGSEATYESGFVIDKFPISRPNLTFSTLTVSNMSPEDSSIYLCSVRPGAGNQPQHFGDGTRLSIL.

The rearrangement links TRBV5-1 to TRBJ2-3. Per the germline V gene, CDR1 is SGHRS and CDR2 is YFSETQ. CDR3 length: 16 residues. CDR3 protein: CASSLAVGVSTDTQYF.

V and J are TRBV4-2 and TRBJ2-5; the TRBD1 assignment by TCRdb is unverifiable without DNA. This CDR3 has 15 amino acids. Germline V gene sequence: CDR1 LGHNA, CDR2 YNFKEQ. The CDR3 reads CASSQEAARGETQYF.

The V call is TRBV9, the J call TRBJ2-7; the D gene TCRdb calls, TRBD2, cannot be checked with no DNA. The germline CDR1 and CDR2 sequences are SGDLS and YYNGEE. The CDR3 consists of 15 residues. Here the CDR3 reads CASSVESPPGYEQYF.

This chain joins TRBV29-1 and TRBJ2-7; without DNA, the TCRdb call of TRBD2 cannot be checked. The CDR3 length is 14 residues. Germline V gene lookup returns CDR1 SQVTM and CDR2 ANQGSEA. The CDR3 sequence is CSVWGGGITYEQYF.

The chain links TRBV19 to TRBJ2-7; TCRdb's assignment of TRBD1 cannot be checked, as there is no DNA. Germline CDR1 LNHDA, CDR2 SQIVND (reference sequence). The CDR3 runs to 15 residues. CDR3 sequence: CASAGPGQGVLEQYF. The complete variable domain, with remaining parts taken from reference TRBV19 and TRBJ2-7, reads DGGITQSPKYLFRKEGQNVTLSCEQNLNHDAMYWYRQDPGQGLRLIYYSQIVNDFQKGDIAEGYSVSREKKESFPLTVTSAQKNPTAFYLCASAGPGQGVLEQYFGPGTRLTVT.

The chain joins TRBV2 to TRBJ1-4. Germline V CDR1 and CDR2: SNHLY, FYNNEI. The CDR3 has 15 amino acids. The CDR3 loop is CASSAGYSQNEKLFF. The full variable domain, in which reference TRBV2 and TRBJ1-4 provide the parts outside the CDR3, is EPEVTQTPSHQVTQMGQEVILRCVPISNHLYFYWYRQILGQKVEFLVSFYNNEISEKSEIFDDQFSVERPDGSNFTLKIRSTKLEDSAMYFCASSAGYSQNEKLFFGSGTQLSVL.

The genes are TRBV5-1 and TRBJ1-4. This CDR3 is built from 14 residues. Germline V gene data show CDR1 as SGHRS and CDR2 as YFSETQ. The CDR3 reads CASSLGTYTEKLFF.

This sequence joins TRBV5-4 and TRBJ1-6; the TCRdb call, TRBD1, lacks DNA for checking. Germline loops: CDR1 SGHNT, CDR2 YYREEE (reference sequence). The CDR3 contains 14 residues. The CDR3 here is CASSLGGLSLPLHF.

J is TRBJ2-7 and V is TRBV12-3 or TRBV12-4; the TRBD1 assignment by TCRdb is unverifiable without DNA. The CDR3 runs to 14 residues. This chain's CDR3 is CASSLGPVGTEQYF.

This chain links TRBV29-1 with TRBJ2-2; TCRdb lists TRBD1, though no DNA is available to test this call. Germline CDR1 is SQVTM and CDR2 is ANQGSEA. This CDR3 is 15 amino acids long. CDR3 sequence reads: CSVEDREGVDGELFF.

The rearrangement links TRBV12-3 or TRBV12-4 to TRBJ2-2; without DNA, the TCRdb call of TRBD1 cannot be checked. The CDR3 consists of 14 residues. CDR3 amino acids: CASSGTGSSGELFF.

This chain links TRBV20-1 with TRBJ2-7; checking the TCRdb D call of TRBD2 is not possible without DNA. The V gene's germline CDR1 is DFQATT and CDR2 SNEGSKA (reference sequence). The CDR3 length is 16 residues. CDR3 amino acids: CSAGPAGGHKSYEQYF.

V and J are TRBV7-2 and TRBJ1-1. The CDR3 runs to 14 residues. Germline CDR1 is SGHTA and CDR2 is FQGNSA. CDR3 residues: CASSSTTANTEAFF.